This TCR beta chain was profiled in a study of T cell repertoires in cytomegalovirus infection. Overall study: CMV infection plus the matching HLA type was flagged by public TCR beta signatures.

TCRdb redid the calling of the reads with MiXCR, one entry per CDR3 protein. Among around 43,000 distinct CDR3 sequences listed, 20% were seen once. Findings of the study overall: Carriage of CMV together with the relevant HLA was identifiable through cumulative public TCR beta family frequency. CMV-specific HLA-C-restricted TCR beta clonotypes dominated the ex vivo response.

This clonotype was picked up a small number of times. The antigen is not known. After removal of 2 bases from V and 6 bases from J, the junction contained 5 bases not matched to a gene. Germline values: CDR1 SGHVS, CDR2 FQNEAQ. The CDR3 loop spans 15 amino acids. The TCR comes from a human donor in good health (CMV status not recorded). Some clones in this sample may be carry-over from other donors' samples. The sample was PBMCs, sequenced either directly or after in vitro stimulation (not recorded which). This chain joins TRBV7-8 and TRBJ2-2; TRBD2 matches 8 bases. The CDR3 DNA follows: TGTGCCAGCAGCTTACTTAGCGGGGTCGCCGGGGAGCTGTTTTTT. This codes for CASSLLSGVAGELFF. Full variable domain (rest looked up from reference TRBV7-8 and TRBJ2-2): GAGVSQSPRYKVAKRGQDVALRCDPISGHVSLFWYQQALGQGPEFLTYFQNEAQLDKSGLPSDRFFAERPEGSVSTLKIQRTQQEDSAVYLCASSLLSGVAGELFFGEGSRLTVL.